Listed here is a single T cell receptor (beta chain). The junction had 5 bases not matched to a gene; V was cut back by 5 bases and J by 5 bases. Germline V lookup: CDR1 SEHNR, CDR2 FQNEAQ (reference sequence). This CDR3 spans 13 amino acids. The data stem from a study of CD8 T cells in Susac syndrome. An amount of RNA that ranged from about 0.45 to 1 ug was reverse transcribed with random hexamers. TCRdb re-derived calls from the immunoSEQ multiplex PCR reads in MiXCR, one entry per CDR3 protein. The sample lists more than 75,000 distinct CDR3 sequences; 94% were seen once. The J gene is TRBJ2-5, the V gene TRBV7-9, with TRBD2 matching 7 bases. The TCR sequence derives from a human donor in good health. Sequenced input: CD8+ T cells from PBMCs. This CDR3 reads CASSPYGRETQYF. CDR3 coding DNA: TGTGCCAGCAGCCCTTACGGGAGGGAGACCCAGTACTTC.